The 19 T cell receptor beta chains reported below all come from one sample, sequenced in a study of T cell responses to AZD1222 COVID-19 vaccine (dated by TCRdb to the early 2020s). The method behind the library was the immunoSEQ multiplex PCR assay. The table was pulled from immuneACCESS by TCRdb, which kept in-frame rearrangements only. Such tables lose some clones; where checked, under half of the loss comes from unresolved V genes, and the rest has no known cause. For this sample the table gives 29,000 or so clones, of which nearly 95% were detected only once. The ten largest clones represent 8.1% of the sample. The time point label corresponds to: baseline before first vaccination. The input for sequencing was peripheral blood, taken on day 0 of AZD1222 vaccination. The source is an adult in good health.

This clone has a single count. The V and J genes are TRBV14 and TRBJ2-3; 8 nucleotides line up with TRBD1. The V gene end was trimmed by 4 bases and the J gene end by 5 bases; junction bases not matched to a gene: 5. The CDR3 extends over 14 amino acids. Germline V CDR1 and CDR2: SGHDN, FVKESK. The CDR3 DNA is TGTGCCAGCAGCCGTGGACAGGGTGGAGATACGCAGTATTTT. Translating gives CASSRGQGGDTQYF. Combining the CDR3 with reference TRBV14 and TRBJ2-3 gives the whole variable domain EAGVTQFPSHSVIEKGQTVTLRCDPISGHDNLYWYRRVMGKEIKFLLHFVKESKQDESGMPNNRFLAERTGGTYSTLKVQPAELEDSGVYFCASSRGQGGDTQYFGPGTRLTVL.

The V and J genes are TRBV2 and TRBJ1-2, with D maybe TRBD1 (5 bases). The CDR3 loop spans 13 amino acids. The germline V gene has CDR1 SNHLY and CDR2 FYNNEI. Trimming left V 7 bases short and J 1 base short, with 10 bases between. CDR3 coding DNA: TGTGCCAGCAAAACAGGTGTTAACTATGGCTACACCTTC. Its protein product is CASKTGVNYGYTF.

This chain joins TRBV5-1 and TRBJ1-6; tentative D call: TRBD1 (5 bases). Trimming stripped 0 bases from V and 3 bases from J, with 7 bases between. Germline V gene sequence: CDR1 SGHRS, CDR2 YFSETQ. The CDR3 spans 15 residues. CDR3 in amino acids: CASSLDTGYNSPLHF. Here the CDR3 DNA reads TGCGCCAGCAGCTTGGATACAGGCTATAATTCACCCCTCCACTTT.

The chain uses TRBV11-2 and TRBJ2-3; TRBD1 aligns across 10 bases. V lost 1 base and J lost 1; bases outside the gene matches: 8. Germline CDR1 SGHAT, CDR2 FQNNGV. The CDR3 spans 18 residues. The CDR3 DNA sequence: TGTGCCAGCAGCTTAGTGGGGTTAGGGACAGGGGGCACAGATACGCAGTATTTT. Translating gives CASSLVGLGTGGTDTQYF.

This chain connects TRBV6-5 to TRBJ2-7; 10 bases match TRBD2. Germline CDR1 and CDR2: MNHEY and SVGAGI. With V trimmed by 6 bases and J by 5 bases, 4 bases remained unmatched. The CDR3 is 13 amino acids. CDR3 DNA sequence: TGTGCCAGCAGAGTAGCGGGAGGAGACGAGCAGTACTTC. Protein product: CASRVAGGDEQYF.

This chain uses TRBV28 with TRBJ2-7; 10 bases agree with TRBD1. From germline, CDR1 is MDHEN and CDR2 SYDVKM. V gave up 5 bases and J gave up 2 bases; unmatched junction bases: 6. The CDR3 has 15 amino acids. The CDR3 loop is CASSQPGTGAYEQYF. CDR3 nucleotides: TGTGCCAGCAGTCAACCCGGGACAGGGGCCTACGAGCAGTACTTC.

This chain uses TRBV28 with TRBJ1-1; no clear D. The CDR3 spans 13 residues. V lost 7 bases and J 3 bases, leaving 12 bases between the germline ends. Germline V CDR1 and CDR2: MDHEN, SYDVKM. CDR3 bases: TGTGCCAGCACCATGGGCCTTCACACTGAAGCTTTCTTT. This gives the protein CASTMGLHTEAFF. Full variable domain (missing parts from reference TRBV28 and TRBJ1-1): DVKVTQSSRYLVKRTGEKVFLECVQDMDHENMFWYRQDPGLGLRLIYFSYDVKMKEKGDIPEGYSVSREKKERFSLILESASTNQTSMYLCASTMGLHTEAFFGQGTRLTVV.

The rearrangement joins TRBV7-9 to TRBJ2-7, with D perhaps assigned TRBD1 or TRBD2 (5 bases each). Trimming cost V 8 bases and J 6 bases, with 17 bases left between them. The CDR3 length is 13 residues. Germline V gene data show CDR1 as SEHNR and CDR2 as FQNEAQ (reference sequence). Written as DNA, the CDR3 is TGTGCCAGCGCCCCCGGGGCTTCGGGCGAGCAGTACTTC. It is translated as CASAPGASGEQYF.

The CDR3 region has the DNA TGTGCCAGCAAGGAGGGGCTTAAGGAAAAACTGTTTTTT. Translated, it gives CASKEGLKEKLFF. The rearrangement links TRBV6-5 to TRBJ1-4; a possible D gene is TRBD1 (5 bases). The CDR3 is made up of 13 amino acids. Germline V gives CDR1 MNHEY, CDR2 SVGAGI. The V end was cut by 7 bases, the J end by 8 bases, with 14 bases between.

The chain is built from TRBV5-1 and TRBJ1-5; possible D gene TRBD1, 6 bases. Trimming took off 0 bases at V and 6 bases at J, with 10 bases between the two ends. Looked up from germline, CDR1 is SGHRS and CDR2 is YFSETQ. The CDR3 has 14 residues. The CDR3 region is CASSLEGGSQPQHF. CDR3 nucleotides: TGCGCCAGCAGCTTGGAGGGGGGGAGTCAGCCCCAGCATTTT.

The table lists this clone with a count of one. This chain joins TRBV30 and TRBJ1-2; D unresolved. V gave up 2 bases and J gave up 2 bases, with 9 bases separating them. The germline CDR1 and CDR2 sequences are GTSNPN and SVGIG (reference sequence). The CDR3 is 13 residues long. The CDR3 loop is CAWSLTDNYGYTF. The CDR3 region has the DNA TGTGCCTGGAGTCTAACAGACAACTATGGCTACACCTTC.

The V call is TRBV5-4, the J call TRBJ2-7; no clear D gene. The germline V gene has CDR1 SGHNT and CDR2 YYREEE (reference sequence). Trimming took 0 bases from V and 5 from J, leaving 12 bases between them. The CDR3 extends over 14 amino acids. The CDR3: CASSLDVERDEQYF. The DNA for the CDR3 is TGTGCCAGCAGCTTGGATGTGGAGCGCGACGAGCAGTACTTC.

A few counts support this clone. This chain uses TRBV28 with TRBJ2-7, with a tentative D call TRBD1 (6 bases). V dropped 3 bases and J dropped 5 bases, with 17 bases sitting between them. CDR3 length: 15 amino acids. CDR1 is MDHEN, CDR2 SYDVKM, per germline. DNA for the CDR3: TGTGCCAGCAGTTTTCAGGGGAGTATAGCCGACGAGCAGTACTTC. This codes for CASSFQGSIADEQYF. Full variable domain (missing parts from reference TRBV28 and TRBJ2-7): DVKVTQSSRYLVKRTGEKVFLECVQDMDHENMFWYRQDPGLGLRLIYFSYDVKMKEKGDIPEGYSVSREKKERFSLILESASTNQTSMYLCASSFQGSIADEQYFGPGTRLTVT.

In its sample, this clone was seen once. The V and J genes are TRBV9 and TRBJ2-7; a weak D match, TRBD1 (5 bases). The V gene lost 0 bases and the J gene lost 0 bases, with 10 bases spanning the gap. This CDR3 has 15 residues. From germline, CDR1 is SGDLS and CDR2 YYNGEE. The CDR3 loop is CASSVAAGPSYEQYF. DNA for the CDR3: TGTGCCAGCAGCGTAGCGGCAGGGCCCTCCTACGAGCAGTACTTC.

The chain links TRBV18 to TRBJ2-4, with 11 bases lining up with TRBD1. In germline, CDR1 is KGHSH, CDR2 LQKENI. This CDR3 region has 16 residues. The ends lost 5 bases at V and 1 base at J; junction bases unmatched: 4. DNA for the CDR3: TGTGCCAGCTCATCGGGACAGGGGGACGCCAAAAACATTCAGTACTTC. Protein sequence: CASSSGQGDAKNIQYF.

The chain joins TRBV18 to TRBJ1-4, with D perhaps TRBD1 (6 bases). Deletions cut 0 bases from V and 6 bases from J, with 11 bases between. The germline V gene has CDR1 KGHSH and CDR2 LQKENI. The CDR3 contains 15 residues. The CDR3 sequence is CASSPPRGRDEKLFF. In nucleotides, the CDR3 is TGTGCCAGCTCACCACCAAGGGGGAGAGATGAAAAACTGTTTTTT.

The CDR3 nucleotides read TGTGCCAGCAGTTCACCGGGACAGTCCTCCTACGAGCAGTACTTC. Residues: CASSSPGQSSYEQYF. The J gene is TRBJ2-7, the V gene TRBV27; 7 nucleotides agree with TRBD1. Trimming removed 4 bases from V and 0 bases from J; junction bases left unmatched: 6. The length of the CDR3 is 15 residues. Germline V lookup: CDR1 MNHEY, CDR2 SMNVEV (reference sequence).

This rearrangement joins TRBV21-1 to TRBJ2-7; TRBD1, the table's D call, was not compared with the DNA. TRBV21-1 is recorded as a pseudogene. This CDR3 is built from 14 residues. CDR3 DNA sequence: TGTGCCAGCAGCAAGGGGACAGGGGACTACGAGCAGTACTTC. Its protein is CASSKGTGDYEQYF.

In DNA form, the CDR3 reads TGCAGCGTTGAAGTGGTCGGTGGGGGGAGGACTAACACCGGGGAGCTGTTTTTT. Encoded protein: CSVEVVGGGRTNTGELFF. The chain recombines TRBV29-1 with TRBJ2-2, with a possible D match to TRBD2 (6 bases). V lost 1 base to trimming and J lost 2 bases, with 20 bases between them. Germline CDR1 reads SQVTM; CDR2 reads ANQGSEA. The CDR3 totals 18 residues.